The table lists the clone carrying this T cell receptor beta chain with many counts. The antigen is undetermined. This record comes from a study of T-cell memory formation after mild COVID-19. General study points: Pre-infection memory contained some responding clones, which suggested that cross-reactive memory had joined. Shrinking CD4+ clones were chiefly CM and EM; CD8+ ones were chiefly EMRA.

Researchers used 5'RACE with constant-segment primers to make TCR alpha and TCR beta cDNA libraries that carry sample barcodes and UMIs. TCRdb analysed the 5' RACE reads with MiXCR anew, one entry per CDR3 protein. Of 550,000 to 700,000 distinct CDR3 sequences listed, around a sixth are singletons. Germline CDR1 reads SGHTA; CDR2 reads FQGNSA. The CDR3 spans 15 residues. Losses at the gene ends were 5 bases for V and 6 bases for J; bases not matched to a gene: 5. V gene TRBV7-2 combines with J gene TRBJ1-5; TRBD1 aligns across 12 bases. Sequences were obtained from PBMCs or a T cell subset sorted from them (not recorded which). This TCR was sampled from an adult woman who had mild COVID-19 (a few samples of this study predate the infection). Cell type and time point are not known. The CDR3 bases are TGTGCCAGCAGCGAGGGACAGGGGGCAGGTCAGCCCCAGCATTTT. This sequence encodes CASSEGQGAGQPQHF.